The rows below give T cell receptor beta chains drawn from one sample of a study of control samples from healthy donors and cancer patients. Assay used: immunoSEQ multiplex PCR; TCRdb lists only in-frame clones, some missing. The data contain roughly 99,000 clones, roughly 82% of them singletons. The sequenced sample was blood. The receptor set was obtained from a man aged 60 to 75 in good health. Both conserved end residues are part of each CDR3. A D gene is named only where the DNA matches it firmly. Clone sizes are given selectively: once, few, many, or a class where the clone is expanded.

v_gene	j_gene	d_gene	len	abundance	CDR3nt	CDR3aa
TRBV3-1/TRBV3-2	TRBJ1-2	NA	15	NA	TGTGCCAGCAGCCAAGATCCGGGGGATACATATGGCTACACCTTC	CASSQDPGDTYGYTF
TRBV6-5	TRBJ2-7	NA	14	few	TGTGCCAGCAACATCCCCCCCGACGTCTACGAGCAGTACTTC	CASNIPPDVYEQYF
TRBV29-1	TRBJ2-1	TRBD2	14	NA	TGCAGCGCCGATCTACTAGCGGGAGCTAATGAGCAGTTCTTC	CSADLLAGANEQFF
TRBV10-3	TRBJ2-7	NA	14	NA	TGTGCCATCAGTGAGTCGTCGGCAGTATCCGAGCAGTACTTC	CAISESSAVSEQYF
TRBV29-1	TRBJ2-5	NA	14	NA	TGCAGCGTTGAAGGGGGGGCCGGGGCAGAGACCCAGTACTTC	CSVEGGAGAETQYF
TRBV12-3/TRBV12-4	TRBJ2-7	NA	12	NA	TGTGCCAGCAGTTTTAGCCGATTCGAGCAGTACTTC	CASSFSRFEQYF
TRBV19	TRBJ1-1	NA	13	NA	TGTGCCAGTAAAGAGGGGAGTTCCAATGAAGCTTTCTTT	CASKEGSSNEAFF
TRBV6-6	TRBJ2-5	TRBD1	15	NA	TGTGCCAGCAGGGACAGGGATGGATATTCGGAGACCCAGTACTTC	CASRDRDGYSETQYF
TRBV28	TRBJ2-7	TRBD2	17	NA	TGTGCCAGCAGTTTTGGGGCCAGCGGGAAACTACCGTACGAGCAGTACTTC	CASSFGASGKLPYEQYF
TRBV6-1	TRBJ2-1	TRBD1	17	NA	TGTGCCAGCAGTGAATTTAAGAGAGGACAGGAGTACAATGAGCAGTTCTTC	CASSEFKRGQEYNEQFF
TRBV12-3/TRBV12-4	TRBJ1-1	NA	12	NA	TGTGCCAGCAGTCTATCGGGACGGCGGGCTTTCTTT	CASSLSGRRAFF
TRBV5-1	TRBJ1-1	NA	17	once	TGCGCCAGCAGTGGAGAGGGGCCCTTTTACACGAACACTGAAGCTTTCTTT	CASSGEGPFYTNTEAFF
TRBV4-1	TRBJ2-1	NA	16	few	TGCGCCAGCAGCCTGAGCCCACGGAGCTCCTACAATGAGCAGTTCTTC	CASSLSPRSSYNEQFF
TRBV7-2	TRBJ2-7	NA	12	NA	TGTGCCAGCAGCTTTTCTGATGGCGAGCAGTACTTC	CASSFSDGEQYF
TRBV18	TRBJ2-7	NA	16	NA	TGTGCCAGCTCACCACACCGGCCTAGCGTCTCCTACGAGCAGTACTTC	CASSPHRPSVSYEQYF
TRBV6-5	TRBJ1-6	NA	14	NA	TGTGCCAGCAGGTCGGCCGGGACCTATTCACCCCTCCACTTT	CASRSAGTYSPLHF
TRBV19	TRBJ2-2	TRBD2	15	NA	TGTGCCAGTAGTATTCTAGCGGGCGGCACCGGGGAGCTGTTTTTT	CASSILAGGTGELFF
TRBV29-1	TRBJ2-5	TRBD2	15	NA	TGCAGCGTCCAAGGCGGACTAGCGGGGGGAGAGACCCAGTACTTC	CSVQGGLAGGETQYF
TRBV27	TRBJ1-3	NA	13	NA	TGTGCCAGCAGTTTTCTGGGGGGAAACACCATATATTTT	CASSFLGGNTIYF
TRBV12-3/TRBV12-4	TRBJ2-7	NA	13	NA	TGTGCCAGCAGGCCCCTTGGCGGAGGGGGGCAGTACTTC	CASRPLGGGGQYF